This TCR beta chain was sequenced during a study of cytomegalovirus exposure and HLA in healthy donors. Libraries were prepared by immunoSEQ multiplex PCR; TCRdb keeps only in-frame clonotypes and omits some of them. This sample has around 150,000 clones, with about 89% found just once. The CDR3 totals 12 residues. The germline gives CDR1 LGHNT, CDR2 FRNRAP. Between the trimmed V and J ends, which lost 9 bases and 13 bases, there was a span of 21 bases. While the first cohort had around 700 subjects, the donors belonged to the separate validation cohort of roughly 120 subjects. Findings and caveats of the study: Researchers catalogued about 150 TCR beta chains as cytomegalovirus-associated. Within the 90 to 150 validation repertoires, first-cohort TCR clusters tended to co-occur, according to a later analysis. The study found most TCR sequences rare, yet found some public TCRs in many donors.

As regards this clone: The antigen is not known.

This chain connects TRBV12-5 to TRBJ2-5; D possibly corresponds to TRBD2 (6 bases). The sequenced sample consisted of PBMCs. The source is a woman in her late teens or twenties in good health and CMV-seropositive. The CDR3 protein is CASRGLARLPYF. In nucleotides, the CDR3 is TGTGCTAGCCGGGGACTTGCCCGACTCCCGTACTTC.